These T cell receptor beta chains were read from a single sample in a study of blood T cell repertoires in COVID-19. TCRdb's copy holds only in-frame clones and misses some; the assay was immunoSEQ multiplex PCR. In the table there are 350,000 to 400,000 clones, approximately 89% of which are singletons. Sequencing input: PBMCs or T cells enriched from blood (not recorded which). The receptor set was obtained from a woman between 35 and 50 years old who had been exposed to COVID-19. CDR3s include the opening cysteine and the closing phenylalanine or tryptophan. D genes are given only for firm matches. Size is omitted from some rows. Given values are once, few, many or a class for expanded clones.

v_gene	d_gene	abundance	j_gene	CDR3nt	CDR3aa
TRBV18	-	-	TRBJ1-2	TGTGCCAGCTCCCCCCGAGCGGGGATGCATAACTATGGCTACACCTTC	CASSPRAGMHNYGYTF
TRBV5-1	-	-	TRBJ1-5	TGCGCCAGCAGCTTGGATCCGGGGGGCCAGCCCCAGCATTTT	CASSLDPGGQPQHF
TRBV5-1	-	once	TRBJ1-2	TGCGCCAGCAGCTTGGATAGCAGGGCGCAAGCAAGCTACACCTTC	CASSLDSRAQASYTF
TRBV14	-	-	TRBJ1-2	TGTGCCAGCAGCCAAGACGGCGGCTATGGCTACACCTTC	CASSQDGGYGYTF
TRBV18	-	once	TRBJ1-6	TGTGCCAGCTCCCCGTCCAATTCACCCCTCCACTTT	CASSPSNSPLHF
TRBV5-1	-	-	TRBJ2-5	TGCGCCAGCAGCTTTCGGGGAGAGACCCAGTACTTC	CASSFRGETQYF
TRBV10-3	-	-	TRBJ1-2	TGTGCCATCAGTGACGGAGGGAAAGGCTATGGCTACACCTTC	CAISDGGKGYGYTF
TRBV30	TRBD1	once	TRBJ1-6	TGTGCCTGGAGCAGGGGGCCTAATTCACCCCTCCACTTT	CAWSRGPNSPLHF
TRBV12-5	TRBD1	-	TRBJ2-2	TGTGCTAGTACCCCACAGGGGATAAACACCGGGGAGCTGTTTTTT	CASTPQGINTGELFF
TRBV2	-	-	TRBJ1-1	TGTGCCAGCACCCACAGGGCCAACACTGAAGCTTTCTTT	CASTHRANTEAFF
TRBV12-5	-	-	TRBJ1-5	TGTGCTAGTAGGGGTTGGGCAGGGCCCCAGCATTTT	CASRGWAGPQHF
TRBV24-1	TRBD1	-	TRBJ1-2	TGTGCCACCACTACAGGGGGCTCGGGCTATGGCTACACCTTC	CATTTGGSGYGYTF
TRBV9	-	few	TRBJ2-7	TGTGCCAGCAGCCCGCAGGGTACAATGAACGAGCAGTACTTC	CASSPQGTMNEQYF
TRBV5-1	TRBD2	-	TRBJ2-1	TGCGCCAGCAGCCCAGGACTAGCGGGACTCAATGAGCAGTTCTTC	CASSPGLAGLNEQFF
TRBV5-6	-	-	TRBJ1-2	TGTGCCAGCAGCTTGCCCTTCGGCGGCTATGGCTACACCTTC	CASSLPFGGYGYTF
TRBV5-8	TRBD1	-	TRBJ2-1	TGTGCCGGCAGCCCCAGACAGGGGGGCGAATTCGTGATTTACAATGAGCAGTTCTTC	CAGSPRQGGEFVIYNEQFF
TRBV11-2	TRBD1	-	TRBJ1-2	TGTGCCAGCAGCTTAAAGGGGGCGTATGCTTCTTTAGGCTACACCTTC	CASSLKGAYASLGYTF
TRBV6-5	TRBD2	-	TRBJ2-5	TGTGCCAGCACGGGAATAGCGGGGGTACAAGAGACCCAGTACTTC	CASTGIAGVQETQYF
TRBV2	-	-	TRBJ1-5	TGTGCCAGCAGTGGTGGCAGGGAACCCTCGAGGAGCAATCAGCCCCAGCATTTT	CASSGGREPSRSNQPQHF
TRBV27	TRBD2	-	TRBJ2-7	TGTGCCAGCAGTTCTAGCTTGACTAGCGGGAGGGGCGAGCAGTACTTC	CASSSSLTSGRGEQYF
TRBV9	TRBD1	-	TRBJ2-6	TGTGCCGGACAGGGAATTCTCTCTGGGGCCAACGTCCTGACTTTC	CAGQGILSGANVLTF
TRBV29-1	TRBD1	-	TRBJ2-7	TGCAGCGCCGGACAGGGAAGCTCCTACGAGCAGTACTTC	CSAGQGSSYEQYF
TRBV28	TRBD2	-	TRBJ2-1	TGTGCCAGCAGTTCTAGCGGGATGGTTTACAATGAGCAGTTCTTC	CASSSSGMVYNEQFF
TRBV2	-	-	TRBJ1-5	TGTGCCAGCAGTGGGCTCCTTAGCAATCAGCCCCAGCATTTT	CASSGLLSNQPQHF
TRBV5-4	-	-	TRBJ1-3	TGTGCCAGCAGCTTGGCCGGGGGGGTCTCTGGAAACACCATATATTTT	CASSLAGGVSGNTIYF
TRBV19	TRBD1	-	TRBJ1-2	TGTGCCAGTACAGGGGGCGCGCACTATGGCTACACCTTC	CASTGGAHYGYTF
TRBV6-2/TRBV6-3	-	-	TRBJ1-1	TGTGCCAGCAGTTACACTGCGAACACTGAAGCTTTCTTT	CASSYTANTEAFF
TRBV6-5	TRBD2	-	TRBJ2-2	TGTGCCAGCAGGTCCACTAGCGTCACCGGGGAGCTGTTTTTT	CASRSTSVTGELFF
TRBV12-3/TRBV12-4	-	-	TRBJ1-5	TGTGCCAGCAGTCCTTTGAATCAGCCCCAGCATTTT	CASSPLNQPQHF
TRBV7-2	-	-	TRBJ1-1	TGTGCCAGCAGCTTATTCTTTTCGTCGGCTGAAGCTTTCTTT	CASSLFFSSAEAFF
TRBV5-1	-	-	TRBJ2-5	TGCGCCAGCAGCTTGAACGGCGCTAGCCAAGAGACCCAGTACTTC	CASSLNGASQETQYF
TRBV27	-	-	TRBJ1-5	TGTGCCAGCAGTTCCCAGGGTTTAGGCAATCAGCCCCAGCATTTT	CASSSQGLGNQPQHF
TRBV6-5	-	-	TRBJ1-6	TGTGCCAGCAGTTCTCAAGCAGGGCGCAATTCACCCCTCCACTTT	CASSSQAGRNSPLHF
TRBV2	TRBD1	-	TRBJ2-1	TGTGCCAGCACACCCGGACAGGGGTACAATGAGCAGTTCTTC	CASTPGQGYNEQFF
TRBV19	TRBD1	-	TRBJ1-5	TGTGCCAGTAGTCCGGGACAGCATAGCAATCAGCCCCAGCATTTT	CASSPGQHSNQPQHF
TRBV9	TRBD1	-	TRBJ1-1	TGTGCCAGCAGCGTGACAGGGTTAGCGAACACTGAAGCTTTCTTT	CASSVTGLANTEAFF
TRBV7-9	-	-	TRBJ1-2	TGTGCCAGCAGCCAACAGGGCTGGACCCACTATGGCTACACCTTC	CASSQQGWTHYGYTF
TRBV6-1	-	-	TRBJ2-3	TGTGCCAGCAGTTTTTGGGGGGACACAGATACGCAGTATTTT	CASSFWGDTDTQYF
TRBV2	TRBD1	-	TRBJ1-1	TGTGCCAGCAGTGTAGCGGGACAGGTTAACACTGAAGCTTTCTTT	CASSVAGQVNTEAFF
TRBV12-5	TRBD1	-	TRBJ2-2	TGTGCTAGTGGGTTTACCGGGACAGGGGGAATCGGGGAGCTGTTTTTT	CASGFTGTGGIGELFF
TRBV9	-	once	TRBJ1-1	TGTGCCAGCAGCCCAACGTGGGGGGTCGGCACTGAAGCTTTCTTT	CASSPTWGVGTEAFF
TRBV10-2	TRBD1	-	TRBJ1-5	TGCGCCAGCAGTGAAACAGGGGGAGGTCAGCCCCAGCATTTT	CASSETGGGQPQHF
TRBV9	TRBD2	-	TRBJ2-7	TGTGCCAGCAGCCTCGACGGGGGGGACGAGCAGTACTTC	CASSLDGGDEQYF
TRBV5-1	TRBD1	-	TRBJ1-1	TGCGCCAGCAGCTTGGGGGACAGGGGGCTAAGGAACACTGAAGCTTTCTTT	CASSLGDRGLRNTEAFF
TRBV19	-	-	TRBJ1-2	TGTGCCAGTACCCACGTGGGGGCAGGATCTTATGGCTACACCTTC	CASTHVGAGSYGYTF